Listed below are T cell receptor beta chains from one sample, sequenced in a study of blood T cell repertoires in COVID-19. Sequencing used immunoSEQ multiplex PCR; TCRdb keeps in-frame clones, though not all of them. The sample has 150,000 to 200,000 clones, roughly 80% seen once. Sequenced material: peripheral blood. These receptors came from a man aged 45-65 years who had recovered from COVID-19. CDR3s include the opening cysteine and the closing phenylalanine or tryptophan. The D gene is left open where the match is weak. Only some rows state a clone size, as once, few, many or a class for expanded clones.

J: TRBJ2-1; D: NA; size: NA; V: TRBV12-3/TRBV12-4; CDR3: CASRSAGYNEQFF; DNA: TGTGCCAGCAGGTCGGCAGGCTACAATGAGCAGTTCTTC
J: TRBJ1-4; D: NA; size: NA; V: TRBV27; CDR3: CASSVAGDGEKLFF; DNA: TGTGCCAGCAGTGTAGCCGGGGATGGGGAAAAACTGTTTTTT
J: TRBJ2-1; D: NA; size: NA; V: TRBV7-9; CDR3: CASSLWSRREQFF; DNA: TGTGCCAGCAGCTTGTGGTCCCGGAGAGAGCAGTTCTTC
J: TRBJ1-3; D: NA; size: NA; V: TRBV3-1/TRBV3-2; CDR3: CASSQDPTIYF; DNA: TGTGCCAGCAGCCAAGATCCTACCATATATTTT
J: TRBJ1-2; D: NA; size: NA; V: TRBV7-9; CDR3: CASSLLGAQGYTF; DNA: TGTGCCAGCAGCTTACTGGGGGCGCAAGGCTACACCTTC
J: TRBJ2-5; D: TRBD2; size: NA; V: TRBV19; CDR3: CASSPLGLAGAVGRQETQYF; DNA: TGTGCCAGTAGTCCGCTGGGGCTAGCGGGAGCAGTCGGTCGCCAAGAGACCCAGTACTTC
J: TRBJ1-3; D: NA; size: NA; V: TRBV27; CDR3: CASSPTYSGNTIYF; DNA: TGTGCCAGCAGTCCCACCTACTCTGGAAACACCATATATTTT
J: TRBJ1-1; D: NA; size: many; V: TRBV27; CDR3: CASSRATVNNMNTEAFF; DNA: TGTGCCAGCAGCAGGGCAACAGTAAATAACATGAACACTGAAGCTTTCTTT
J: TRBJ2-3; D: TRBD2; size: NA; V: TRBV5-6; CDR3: CASRLSGRGTDTQYF; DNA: TGTGCCAGCAGACTAAGCGGGAGGGGAACAGATACGCAGTATTTT
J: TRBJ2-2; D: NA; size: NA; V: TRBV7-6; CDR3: CASSLIMGGALTGELFF; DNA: TGTGCCAGCAGCTTAATTATGGGGGGTGCACTTACCGGGGAGCTGTTTTTT
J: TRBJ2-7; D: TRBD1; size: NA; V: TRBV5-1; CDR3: CASSGGQGEGTYEQYF; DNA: TGCGCCAGCAGCGGAGGACAGGGAGAGGGTACCTACGAGCAGTACTTC
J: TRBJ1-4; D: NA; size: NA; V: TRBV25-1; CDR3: CASARGPNEKLFF; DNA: TGTGCCAGCGCCCGGGGTCCTAATGAAAAACTGTTTTTT
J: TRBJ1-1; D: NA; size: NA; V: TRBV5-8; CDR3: CASSLDQGRTEAFF; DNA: TGTGCCAGCAGCTTGGATCAGGGTAGGACTGAAGCTTTCTTT
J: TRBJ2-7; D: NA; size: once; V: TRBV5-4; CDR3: CASSSVGGPEQYF; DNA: TGTGCCAGCAGCTCGGTAGGGGGTCCCGAGCAGTACTTC
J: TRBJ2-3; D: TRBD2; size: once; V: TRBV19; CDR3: CASSIDKAGEADTQYF; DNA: TGTGCCAGTAGTATAGATAAGGCGGGAGAAGCAGATACGCAGTATTTT
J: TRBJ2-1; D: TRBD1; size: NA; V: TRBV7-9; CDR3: CASSFRQGGYNEQFF; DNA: TGTGCCAGCAGCTTCAGACAGGGTGGGTACAATGAGCAGTTCTTC
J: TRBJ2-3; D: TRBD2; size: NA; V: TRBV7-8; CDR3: CASSSAGLAAPRDTQYF; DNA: TGTGCCAGCAGCTCAGCGGGACTAGCGGCCCCGCGGGATACGCAGTATTTT
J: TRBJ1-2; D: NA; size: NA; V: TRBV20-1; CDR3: CSARGNGYTF; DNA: TGCAGTGCTAGAGGTAATGGCTACACCTTC
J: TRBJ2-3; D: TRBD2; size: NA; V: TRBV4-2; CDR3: CASSRTHLSGVGTDTQYF; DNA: TGTGCCAGCAGCCGCACGCACTTGAGCGGGGTGGGGACAGATACGCAGTATTTT
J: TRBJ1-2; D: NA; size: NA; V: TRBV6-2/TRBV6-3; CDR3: CASSPARAYGYTF; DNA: TGTGCCAGCAGCCCTGCCCGAGCCTATGGCTACACCTTC
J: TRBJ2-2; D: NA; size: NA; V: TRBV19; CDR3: CASIGQGFTGELFF; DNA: TGTGCCAGTATCGGGCAGGGGTTTACCGGGGAGCTGTTTTTT
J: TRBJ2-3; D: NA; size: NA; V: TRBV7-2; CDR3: CASSLVVRVDTQYF; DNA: TGTGCCAGCAGCTTAGTGGTTCGGGTAGATACGCAGTATTTT
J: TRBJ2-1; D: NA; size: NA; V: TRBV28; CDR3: CASSVGVVPEQFF; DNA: TGTGCCAGCAGTGTAGGGGTAGTTCCTGAGCAGTTCTTC
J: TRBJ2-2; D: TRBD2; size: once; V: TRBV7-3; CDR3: CASSLLGTSKPGQLFF; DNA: TGTGCCAGCAGCTTACTCGGGACTAGTAAGCCGGGGCAGCTGTTTTTT
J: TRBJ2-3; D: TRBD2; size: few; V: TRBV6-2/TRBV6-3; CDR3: CASSYTLAGGPIMDTQYF; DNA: TGTGCCAGCAGTTACACGCTAGCGGGAGGGCCTATTATGGATACGCAGTATTTT
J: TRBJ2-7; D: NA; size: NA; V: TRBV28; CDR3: CASRESYEQYF; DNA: TGTGCCAGCAGAGAGTCCTACGAGCAGTACTTC
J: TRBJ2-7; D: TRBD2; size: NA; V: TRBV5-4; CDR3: CATTTKASGLYEQYF; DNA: TGTGCCACTACAACAAAGGCTAGCGGACTCTACGAGCAGTACTTC
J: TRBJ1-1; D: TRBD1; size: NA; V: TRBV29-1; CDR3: CSVGDSFLNTEAFF; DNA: TGCAGCGTTGGGGACAGTTTTTTGAACACTGAAGCTTTCTTT
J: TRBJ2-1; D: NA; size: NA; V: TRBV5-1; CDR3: CASSWRTDSGQFF; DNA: TGCGCCAGCAGCTGGAGGACAGATTCGGGGCAGTTCTTC
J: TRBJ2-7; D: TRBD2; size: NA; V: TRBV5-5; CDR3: CASSKTPLAVNYEQYF; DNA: TGTGCCAGCAGCAAAACTCCGCTAGCGGTTAACTACGAGCAGTACTTC
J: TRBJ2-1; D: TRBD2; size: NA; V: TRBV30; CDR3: CAWGLVNEQFF; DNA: TGTGCCTGGGGACTAGTCAATGAGCAGTTCTTC
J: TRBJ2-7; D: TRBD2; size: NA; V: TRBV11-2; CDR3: CASRYSGRGDEQYF; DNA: TGTGCCAGCAGATATAGCGGGAGGGGAGACGAGCAGTACTTC
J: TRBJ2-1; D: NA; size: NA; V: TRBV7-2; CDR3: CASSLFQGYNEQFF; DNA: TGTGCCAGCAGCTTATTCCAGGGTTACAATGAGCAGTTCTTC
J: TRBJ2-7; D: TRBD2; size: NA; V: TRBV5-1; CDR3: CASSLDTSGSGEQYF; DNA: TGCGCCAGCAGCTTGGATACTAGCGGGAGTGGGGAGCAGTACTTC
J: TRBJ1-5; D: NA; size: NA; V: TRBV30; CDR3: CAWSVGRLNQPQHF; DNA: TGTGCCTGGAGTGTAGGCCGACTCAATCAGCCCCAGCATTTT
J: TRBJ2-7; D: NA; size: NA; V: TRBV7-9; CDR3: CASSPDRWSSYEQYF; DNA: TGTGCCAGCAGCCCCGACAGGTGGAGCTCCTACGAGCAGTACTTC
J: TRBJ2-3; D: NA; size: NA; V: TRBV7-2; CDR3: CASSLALTSYADTQYF; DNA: TGTGCCAGCAGCTTAGCGTTAACTAGCTATGCCGATACGCAGTATTTT
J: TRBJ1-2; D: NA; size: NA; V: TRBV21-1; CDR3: CASSSRTGFANYGYTF; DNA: TGTGCCAGCAGCTCAAGGACAGGGTTCGCTAACTATGGCTACACCTTC
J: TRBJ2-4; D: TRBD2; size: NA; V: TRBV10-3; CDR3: CAISVAGAGGPGDIQYF; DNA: TGTGCCATCAGTGTTGCGGGTGCGGGAGGGCCCGGCGACATTCAGTACTTC
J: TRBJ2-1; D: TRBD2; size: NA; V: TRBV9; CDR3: CASSVVAGGYNEQFF; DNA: TGTGCCAGCAGCGTAGTCGCGGGAGGGTACAATGAGCAGTTCTTC
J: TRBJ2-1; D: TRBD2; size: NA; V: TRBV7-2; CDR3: CASSGSRGLNEQFF; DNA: TGTGCCAGCAGCGGTTCGCGGGGGTTAAATGAGCAGTTCTTC
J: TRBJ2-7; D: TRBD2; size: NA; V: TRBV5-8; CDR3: CASRLAGGNNEQYF; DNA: TGTGCCAGCCGACTAGCGGGAGGGAACAACGAGCAGTACTTC
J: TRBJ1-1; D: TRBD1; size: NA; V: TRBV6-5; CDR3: CASSYGGTGRGTEAFF; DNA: TGTGCCAGCAGTTACGGGGGGACAGGGAGGGGGACTGAAGCTTTCTTT
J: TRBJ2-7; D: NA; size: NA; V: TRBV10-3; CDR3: CAISDTRSYEQYF; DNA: TGTGCCATCAGTGATACTAGATCCTACGAGCAGTACTTC
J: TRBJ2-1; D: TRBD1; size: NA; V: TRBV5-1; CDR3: CASSSTGQGAFF; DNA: TGCGCCAGCAGCTCTACAGGCCAGGGGGCGTTCTTC
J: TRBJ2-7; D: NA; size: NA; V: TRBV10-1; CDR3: CASSEVGTPPYEQYF; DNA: TGCGCCAGCAGTGAGGTCGGGACACCTCCCTACGAGCAGTACTTC
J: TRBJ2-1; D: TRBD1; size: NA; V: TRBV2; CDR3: CASMKDRGNEQFF; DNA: TGTGCCAGCATGAAGGACAGGGGCAATGAGCAGTTCTTC
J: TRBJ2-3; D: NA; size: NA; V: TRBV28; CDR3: CASDTGGAGADTQYF; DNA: TGTGCCAGCGATACAGGGGGGGCAGGTGCAGATACGCAGTATTTT
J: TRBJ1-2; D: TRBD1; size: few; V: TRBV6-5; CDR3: CASRHAGTGSYGYTF; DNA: TGTGCCAGCAGGCATGCCGGGACAGGGTCCTATGGCTACACCTTC
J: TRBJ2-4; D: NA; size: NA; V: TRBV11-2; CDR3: CASSPGFSIQYF; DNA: TGTGCCAGCAGTCCAGGTTTCAGTATTCAGTACTTC
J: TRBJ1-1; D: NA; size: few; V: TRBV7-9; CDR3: CASSLGPSGAFF; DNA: TGTGCCAGCAGCTTAGGCCCGAGCGGCGCTTTCTTT
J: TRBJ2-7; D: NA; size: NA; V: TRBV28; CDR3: CASSSLTGSYEQYF; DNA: TGTGCCAGCAGTTCCTTGACAGGATCCTACGAGCAGTACTTC
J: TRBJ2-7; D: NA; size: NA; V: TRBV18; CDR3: CASSGPDYQYNYEQYF; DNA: TGTGCCAGCTCAGGGCCCGACTACCAATACAACTACGAGCAGTACTTC
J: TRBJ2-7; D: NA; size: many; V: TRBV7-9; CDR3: CASSLGSSTYEQYF; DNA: TGTGCCAGCAGCTTAGGATCTTCTACCTACGAGCAGTACTTC